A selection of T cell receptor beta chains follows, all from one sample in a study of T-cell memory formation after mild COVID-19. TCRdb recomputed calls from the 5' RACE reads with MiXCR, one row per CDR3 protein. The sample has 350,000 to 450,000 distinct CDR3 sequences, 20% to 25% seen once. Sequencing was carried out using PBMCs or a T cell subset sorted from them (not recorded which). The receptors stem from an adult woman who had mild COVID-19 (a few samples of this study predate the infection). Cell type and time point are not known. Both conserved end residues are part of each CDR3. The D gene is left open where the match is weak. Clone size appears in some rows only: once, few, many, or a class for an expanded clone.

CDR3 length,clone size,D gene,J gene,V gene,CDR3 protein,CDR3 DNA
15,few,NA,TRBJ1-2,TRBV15,CATSRPGAELYGYTF,TGTGCCACCAGCAGACCGGGGGCAGAGCTCTATGGCTACACCTTC
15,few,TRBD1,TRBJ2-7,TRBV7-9,CASSDDRGSSYEQYF,TGTGCCAGCAGCGACGACAGGGGGAGCTCCTACGAGCAGTACTTC
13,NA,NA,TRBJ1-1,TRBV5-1,CASSSGTQDEAFF,TGCGCCAGCAGCTCCGGGACACAAGATGAAGCTTTCTTT
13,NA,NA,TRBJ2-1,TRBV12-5,CASGLKGTSEQFF,TGTGCTAGTGGGCTTAAAGGGACCAGTGAGCAGTTCTTC
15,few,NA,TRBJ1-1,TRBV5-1,CASSLVTTGNTEAFF,TGCGCCAGCAGCTTGGTCACAACGGGGAACACTGAAGCTTTCTTT
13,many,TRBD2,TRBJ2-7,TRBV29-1,CSVGSSGRGEQYF,TGCAGCGTTGGCTCTAGCGGGAGAGGAGAGCAGTACTTC
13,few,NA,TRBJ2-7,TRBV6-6,CASRTLEAYEQYF,TGTGCCAGCAGAACCCTAGAGGCGTACGAGCAGTACTTC
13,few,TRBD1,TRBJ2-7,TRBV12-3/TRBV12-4,CASSDRGGGEQYF,TGTGCCAGCAGCGACAGGGGAGGAGGCGAGCAGTACTTC
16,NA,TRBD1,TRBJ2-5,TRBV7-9,CASSLALWGQQETQYF,TGTGCCAGCAGCTTAGCGCTTTGGGGACAGCAAGAGACCCAGTACTTC
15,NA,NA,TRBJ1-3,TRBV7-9,CASSLARDDGNTIYF,TGTGCCAGCAGCTTAGCCCGGGATGATGGAAACACCATATATTTT
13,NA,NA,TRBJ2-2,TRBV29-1,CSVVGPNTGELFF,TGCAGCGTTGTGGGACCGAACACCGGGGAGCTGTTTTTT
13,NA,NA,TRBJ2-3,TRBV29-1,CSVARDRTDTQYF,TGCAGCGTTGCGAGGGACCGCACAGATACGCAGTATTTT
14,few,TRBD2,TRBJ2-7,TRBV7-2,CASSPLLAAYEQYF,TGTGCCAGCAGTCCCCTTCTAGCGGCATACGAGCAGTACTTC
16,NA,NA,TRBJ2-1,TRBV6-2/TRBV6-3,CASSPSGPVSYNEQFF,TGTGCCAGCAGTCCCAGCGGGCCGGTCTCCTACAATGAGCAGTTCTTC